One and the same sample provided the 6 T cell receptor beta chains below, sequenced in a study of shared clonotypes between healthy human individuals. Produced via immunoSEQ multiplex PCR; TCRdb's table is partial and in-frame only. The sample carries about a million clones, about 80% recorded once. The material sequenced was memory CD4+ T cells sorted from blood. Subset of the sample: CD45RA-negative fraction. These receptors were collected from a man aged 18 to 30 in good health.

The rearrangement links TRBV2 to TRBJ2-1; no clear D gene. The CDR3 has 15 amino acids. Trimming removed 1 base at V and 4 bases at J, with 11 bases between. Germline V gene data show CDR1 as SNHLY and CDR2 as FYNNEI. CDR3: CASSEGLSRYNEQFF. The CDR3 nucleotides are TGTGCCAGCAGTGAAGGCCTTTCTAGATACAATGAGCAGTTCTTC.

The chain couples TRBV9 to TRBJ2-5; 11 nucleotides agree with TRBD1. After removal of 3 bases from V and 4 bases from J, the junction contained 5 bases not matched to a gene. Germline V CDR1 and CDR2: SGDLS, YYNGEE. The CDR3 covers 15 residues. CDR3 DNA: TGTGCCAGCAGCGCGCCGGACAGGGGGCCAGAGACCCAGTACTTC. It translates to CASSAPDRGPETQYF.

This clone has more than one count but fewer than ten. The gene calls are TRBV10-1 and TRBJ2-2, with 12 bases aligning to TRBD2. V lost 3 bases and J lost 6; bases outside the gene matches: 5. CDR1 WNHNN and CDR2 SYGVQD come from the germline V gene (reference sequence). CDR3 length: 16 residues. DNA of the CDR3: TGCGCCAGCAGTGACGCGACTAGCGGGAGTTCCGGGGAGCTGTTTTTT. This gives the protein CASSDATSGSSGELFF.

The rearrangement links TRBV7-8 to TRBJ1-5; D is perhaps TRBD1 (5 bases). V gave up 1 base and J gave up 9 bases, with 7 bases separating them. Germline V gives CDR1 SGHVS, CDR2 FQNEAQ. The CDR3 sequence is 12 residues long. As DNA, the CDR3 is TGTGCCAGCAGCTTAGTTAGGGGGCCCCAGCATTTT. Residues: CASSLVRGPQHF.

The sample holds one count of this clone. This chain joins TRBV10-3 and TRBJ2-1; 12 bases match TRBD2. J lost 6 bases, V lost 5 bases, and 5 bases had no gene match. This CDR3 comprises 15 residues. Germline V gene data show CDR1 as ENHRY and CDR2 as SYGVKD. The CDR3 protein is CAISPSGLAGNEQFF. CDR3 bases: TGTGCCATCAGTCCATCGGGACTAGCGGGCAATGAGCAGTTCTTC.

V gene TRBV6-1 combines with J gene TRBJ1-2; D remains ambiguous. The CDR3 totals 15 residues. Germline V gene sequence: CDR1 MNHNS, CDR2 SASEGT. Trimming took off 1 base at V and 0 bases at J, with 9 bases between the two ends. The CDR3 DNA follows: TGTGCCAGCAGTGAAGGGTTTCCGGCTAACTATGGCTACACCTTC. Residues: CASSEGFPANYGYTF.